A few counts support the clone carrying this TCR beta chain. The antigen is unknown. Germline V lookup: CDR1 MNHNS, CDR2 SASEGT. The CDR3 sequence is 16 residues long. J gave up 4 bases and V 2 bases, and 10 bases lay outside the gene matches. The source of the sample is a study of cytomegalovirus exposure and HLA in healthy donors. Study-level findings and limits: When presence/absence was analysed, sequencing depth was taken to be roughly uniform across donors. When analyzed later, a missense DCLRE1C variant was found to be linked to TCR beta V- and J-gene trimming. Later analysis suggested links between common viral pathogens and several top significant clusters.

This PCR relied on a set of 60 Vbeta primers and 13 Jbeta primers. Sequenced by immunoSEQ multiplex PCR; TCRdb stores in-frame clones only, minus some. The sample has around 90,000 clones, around 85% seen once. The TCR originated in a man between 25 and 39 years old in good health and CMV-seronegative. Sequencing was performed on PBMCs. This chain joins TRBV6-1 and TRBJ1-1; 7 positions match TRBD1. The chain's CDR3 is CASSELYRGVRTEAFF. CDR3 DNA: TGTGCCAGCAGTGAACTCTACAGGGGAGTTCGCACTGAAGCTTTCTTT.